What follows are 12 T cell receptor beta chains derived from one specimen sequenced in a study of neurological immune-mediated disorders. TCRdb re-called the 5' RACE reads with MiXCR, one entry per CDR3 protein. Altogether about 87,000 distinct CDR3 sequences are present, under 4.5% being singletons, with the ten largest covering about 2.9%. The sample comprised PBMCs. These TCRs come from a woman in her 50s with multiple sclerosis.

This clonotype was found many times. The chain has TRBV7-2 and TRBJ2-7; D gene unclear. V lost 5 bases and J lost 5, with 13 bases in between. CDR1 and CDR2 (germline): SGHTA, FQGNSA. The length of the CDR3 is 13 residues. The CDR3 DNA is TGTGCCAGCAGCACAATTGCTGGGAACGAGCAGTACTTC. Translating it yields CASSTIAGNEQYF.

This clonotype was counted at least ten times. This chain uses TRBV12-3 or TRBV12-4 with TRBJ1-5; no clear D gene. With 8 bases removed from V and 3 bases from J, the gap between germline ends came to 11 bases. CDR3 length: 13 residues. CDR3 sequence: CASSPGSNQPQHF. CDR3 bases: TGTGCCAGCTCCCCGGGATCCAATCAGCCCCAGCATTTT.

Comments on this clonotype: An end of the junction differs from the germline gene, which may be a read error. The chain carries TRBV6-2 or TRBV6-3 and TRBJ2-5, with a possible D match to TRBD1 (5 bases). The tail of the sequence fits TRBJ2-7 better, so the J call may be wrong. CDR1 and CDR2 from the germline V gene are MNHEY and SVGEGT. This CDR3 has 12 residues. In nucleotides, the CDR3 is TGTGACAGCAATAACAGGTCATACGAGCAGTACTTC. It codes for CDSNNRSYEQYF.

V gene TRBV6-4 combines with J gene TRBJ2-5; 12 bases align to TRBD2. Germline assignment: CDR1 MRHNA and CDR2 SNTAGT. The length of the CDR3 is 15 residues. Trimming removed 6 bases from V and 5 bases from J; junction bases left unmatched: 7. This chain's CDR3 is CASSELAGGQETQYF. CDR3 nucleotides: TGTGCCAGCAGCGAACTAGCGGGGGGCCAGGAGACCCAGTACTTC.

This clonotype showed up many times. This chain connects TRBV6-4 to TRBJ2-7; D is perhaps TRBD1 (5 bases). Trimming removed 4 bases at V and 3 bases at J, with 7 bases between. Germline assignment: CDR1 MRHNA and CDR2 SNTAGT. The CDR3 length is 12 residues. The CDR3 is CASSATVYEQYF. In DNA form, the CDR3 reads TGTGCCAGCAGTGCGACAGTCTACGAGCAGTACTTC.

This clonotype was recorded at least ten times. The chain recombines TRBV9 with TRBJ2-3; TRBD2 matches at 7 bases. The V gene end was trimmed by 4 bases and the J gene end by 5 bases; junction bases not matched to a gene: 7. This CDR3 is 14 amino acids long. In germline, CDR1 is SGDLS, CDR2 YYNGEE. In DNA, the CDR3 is TGTGCCAGCAGCCAAACCCAGCGGGGAGATACGCAGTATTTT. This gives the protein CASSQTQRGDTQYF.

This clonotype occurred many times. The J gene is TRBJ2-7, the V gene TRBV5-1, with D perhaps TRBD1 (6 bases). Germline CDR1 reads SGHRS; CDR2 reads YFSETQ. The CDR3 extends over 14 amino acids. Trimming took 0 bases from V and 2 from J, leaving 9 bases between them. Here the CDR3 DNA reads TGCGCCAGCAGCTTGGTCGGACAGCCCTACGAGCAGTACTTC. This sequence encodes CASSLVGQPYEQYF.

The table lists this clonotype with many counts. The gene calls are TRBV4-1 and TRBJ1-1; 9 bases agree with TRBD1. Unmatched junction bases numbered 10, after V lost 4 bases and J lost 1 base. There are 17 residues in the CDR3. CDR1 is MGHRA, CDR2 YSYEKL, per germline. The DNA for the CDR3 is TGCGCCAGCAGCCTGGGGACCAACAGGGGGCGGAACACTGAAGCTTTCTTT. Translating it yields CASSLGTNRGRNTEAFF.

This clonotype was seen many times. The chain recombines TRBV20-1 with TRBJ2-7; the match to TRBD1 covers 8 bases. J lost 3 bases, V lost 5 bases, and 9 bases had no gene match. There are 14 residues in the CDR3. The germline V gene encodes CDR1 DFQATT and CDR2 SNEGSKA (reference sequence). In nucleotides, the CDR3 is TGCAGTGCTGAAGATAGGACAGGGCGCTACGAGCAGTACTTC. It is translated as CSAEDRTGRYEQYF.

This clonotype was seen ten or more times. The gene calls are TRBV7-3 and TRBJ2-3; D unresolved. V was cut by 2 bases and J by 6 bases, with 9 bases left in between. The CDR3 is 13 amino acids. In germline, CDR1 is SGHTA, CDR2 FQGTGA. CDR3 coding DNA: TGTGCCAGCAGCTTATACGGAGATGATACGCAGTATTTT. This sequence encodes CASSLYGDDTQYF.

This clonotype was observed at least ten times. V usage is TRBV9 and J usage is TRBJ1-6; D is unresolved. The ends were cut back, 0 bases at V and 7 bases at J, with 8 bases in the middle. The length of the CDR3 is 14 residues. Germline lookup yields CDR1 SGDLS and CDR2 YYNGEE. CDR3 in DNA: TGTGCCAGCAGCGTAGGGGCAGTAAATTCACCCCTCCACTTT. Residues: CASSVGAVNSPLHF. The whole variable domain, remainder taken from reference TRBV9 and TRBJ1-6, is DSGVTQTPKHLITATGQRVTLRCSPRSGDLSVYWYQQSLDQGLQFLIQYYNGEERAKGNILERFSAQQFPDLHSELNLSSLELGDSALYFCASSVGAVNSPLHFGNGTRLTVT.

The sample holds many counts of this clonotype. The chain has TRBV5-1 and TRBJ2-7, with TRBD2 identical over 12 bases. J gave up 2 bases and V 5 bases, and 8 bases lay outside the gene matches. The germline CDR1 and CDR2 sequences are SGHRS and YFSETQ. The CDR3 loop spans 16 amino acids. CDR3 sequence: CASRPGLAGSAYEQYF. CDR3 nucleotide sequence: TGCGCCAGCAGGCCGGGACTAGCGGGTTCAGCCTACGAGCAGTACTTC.